This T cell receptor beta chain was captured in a study of radiotherapy plus CTLA-4 blockade in lung cancer. TCRdb keeps only in-frame clones here, not all; method: immunoSEQ multiplex PCR. The sample comprises over 12,000 clones, around 87% of which are singletons, and approximately 15% rests with the top ten. Germline V CDR1 and CDR2: MRHNA, SNTAGT. Losses at the gene ends were 8 bases for V and 7 bases for J; bases not matched to a gene: 4. CDR3 size: 12 residues. This clone has a handful of counts. Its antigen remains unknown. General study points: The best predictor of response was reported to be early blood T cell clone dynamics, with interferon-beta.

The TCR comes from a human donor with non-small cell lung cancer that progressed on radiotherapy plus ipilimumab. Some clones in this sample may be carry-over from other donors' samples. The source material was peripheral blood, sampled from a patient treated with radiotherapy plus ipilimumab. J is TRBJ1-2 and V is TRBV6-4; 10 bases agree with TRBD1. The CDR3 protein is CASGTGDGGYTF. The CDR3 bases are TGTGCCAGCGGGACAGGGGATGGTGGCTACACCTTC.